This TCR beta chain comes out of a study of blood T cell repertoires in COVID-19 (dated by TCRdb to about 2020). With respect to the entire study: Samples from collaborators originated in the United States, Italy and Spain and spanned both the acute and convalescent phases of COVID-19. The dataset comprised deeply sampled blood TCRbeta repertoires from subjects exposed to, actively infected with, or recovered from COVID-19. The repertoires were released in a freely available public database intended as a resource for research on the immune response to SARS-CoV-2. Samples were obtained from the ongoing ImmuneRACE study (first 160 participants) and from about 1,300 subjects provided by 6 global collaborators. Where HLA class I and class II types were available, the types were taken from metadata supplied by the sample provider, not from assay-based typing. Nearly every sample came with metadata listing a de-identified subject ID, COVID-19 status, age in years and sex. The prospective study material was composed of cDNA or gDNA derived from T cells, B-cell-depleted T cells, or PBMCs. Results and caveats for the whole study, not just this receptor: The quantity of clinical and demographic metadata differed by source and by participant and was supplied without curation.

Collaborating institutions collected whole blood in K2EDTA tubes following their own protocols. For TCRbeta analysis, collaborators shipped samples in one of three forms: frozen whole blood, isolated PBMCs, or DNA extracted from either of those sample types. The trim is 0 bases for V and 8 bases for J, with a gap of 7 bases between the germline ends. The germline V gene (reference sequence) sets CDR1 to GTSNPN and CDR2 to SVGIG. The CDR3 goes from the cysteine to the phenylalanine over 12 residues. Of all the DNA, just the CDR3 is kept, 36 bases in frame from base 1. TCRbeta CDR3 regions were amplified from genomic DNA using the immunoSEQ Assay, a bias-controlled multiplex PCR. As for how the authors treated the data: The number of nucleated cells in each sample was estimated from the amplification of reference gene primers within the assay. To quantify the absolute abundance of each unique TCRbeta CDR3 rearrangement, sequence reads were collapsed and filtered. Productive Simpson clonality was computed per sample as the square root of Simpson's diversity index over productive rearrangements. Imported from immuneACCESS, the table was reduced by TCRdb to in-frame sequences with V and J called. These copies leave out some clones; in studies compared against another copy, an unresolved V gene accounts for under half, and the cause of the remainder is not known. D and trimming were read from the DNA, whereas the V and J calls and clone size are those reported in that table. The sample includes about 230,000 clones, with around 83% observed a single time. Jointly, the top ten make up 7.4% of the sample.

On this clone itself: Its antigen remains unidentified. Per-base quality was not reported, and no clone a single base away is much larger than it.

The sequenced sample consisted of peripheral blood. The origin of this receptor is a woman between 50 and 59 years old with acute or convalescent COVID-19. In this chain, TRBV30 is recombined with TRBJ2-2, and perhaps TRBD1 as D gene, on 5 matching bases. The CDR3: CAWSVQAGELFF. The DNA sequence is TGTGCCTGGAGTGTACAGGCTGGGGAGCTGTTTTTT.